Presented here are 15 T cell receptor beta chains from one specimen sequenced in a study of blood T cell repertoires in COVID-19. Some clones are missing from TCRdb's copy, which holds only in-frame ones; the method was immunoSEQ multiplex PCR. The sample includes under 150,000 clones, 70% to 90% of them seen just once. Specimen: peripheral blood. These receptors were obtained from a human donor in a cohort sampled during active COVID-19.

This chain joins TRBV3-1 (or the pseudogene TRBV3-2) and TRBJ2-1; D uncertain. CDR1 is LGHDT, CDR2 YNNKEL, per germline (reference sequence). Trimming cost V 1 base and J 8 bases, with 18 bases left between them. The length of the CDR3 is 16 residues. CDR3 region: CASSQASVLGLDEQFF. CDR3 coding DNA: TGTGCCAGCAGCCAAGCCTCGGTCCTCGGTTTGGATGAGCAGTTCTTC.

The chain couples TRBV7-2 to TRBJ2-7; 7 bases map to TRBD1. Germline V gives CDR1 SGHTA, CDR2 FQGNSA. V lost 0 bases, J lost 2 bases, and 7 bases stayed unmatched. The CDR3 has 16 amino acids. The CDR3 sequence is CASSLAPTGMTYEQYF. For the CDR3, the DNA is TGTGCCAGCAGCTTAGCGCCGACAGGGATGACCTACGAGCAGTACTTC. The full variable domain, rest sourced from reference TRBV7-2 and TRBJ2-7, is GAGVSQSPSNKVTEKGKDVELRCDPISGHTALYWYRQSLGQGLEFLIYFQGNSAPDKSGLPSDRFSAERTGGSVSTLTIQRTQQEDSAVYLCASSLAPTGMTYEQYFGPGTRLTVT.

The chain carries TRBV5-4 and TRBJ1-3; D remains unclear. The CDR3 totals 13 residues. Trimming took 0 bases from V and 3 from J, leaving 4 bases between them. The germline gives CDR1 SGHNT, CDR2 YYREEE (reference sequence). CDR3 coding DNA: TGTGCCAGCAGCTTGGGGCTTGGAAACACCATATATTTT. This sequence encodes CASSLGLGNTIYF.

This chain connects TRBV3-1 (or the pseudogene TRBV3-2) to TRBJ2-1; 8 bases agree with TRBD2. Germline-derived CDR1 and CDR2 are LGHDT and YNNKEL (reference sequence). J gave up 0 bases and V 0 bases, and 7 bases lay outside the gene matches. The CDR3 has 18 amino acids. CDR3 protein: CASSQDRLALFSYNEQFF. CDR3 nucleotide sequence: TGTGCCAGCAGCCAAGATAGACTAGCGCTTTTCTCCTACAATGAGCAGTTCTTC.

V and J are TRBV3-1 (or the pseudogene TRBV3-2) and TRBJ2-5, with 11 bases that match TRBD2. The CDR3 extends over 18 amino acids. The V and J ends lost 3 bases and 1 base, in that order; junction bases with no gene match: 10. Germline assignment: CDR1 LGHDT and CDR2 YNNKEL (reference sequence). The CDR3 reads CASSQETGLAGPQETQYF. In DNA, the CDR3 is TGTGCCAGCAGCCAGGAAACCGGACTAGCGGGTCCCCAAGAGACCCAGTACTTC.

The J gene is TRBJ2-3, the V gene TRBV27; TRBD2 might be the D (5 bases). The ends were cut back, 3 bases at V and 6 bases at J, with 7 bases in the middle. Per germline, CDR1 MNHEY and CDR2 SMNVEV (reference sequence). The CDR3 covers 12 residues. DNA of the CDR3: TGTGCCAGCAGTTTTGGCGGGGATACGCAGTATTTT. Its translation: CASSFGGDTQYF.

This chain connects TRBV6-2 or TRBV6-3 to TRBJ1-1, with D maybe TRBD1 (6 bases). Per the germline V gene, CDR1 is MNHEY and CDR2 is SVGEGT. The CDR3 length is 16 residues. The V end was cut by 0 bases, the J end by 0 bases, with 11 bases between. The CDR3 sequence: CASSYSAGGLNTEAFF. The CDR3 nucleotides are TGTGCCAGCAGTTACTCGGCCGGGGGGCTGAACACTGAAGCTTTCTTT.

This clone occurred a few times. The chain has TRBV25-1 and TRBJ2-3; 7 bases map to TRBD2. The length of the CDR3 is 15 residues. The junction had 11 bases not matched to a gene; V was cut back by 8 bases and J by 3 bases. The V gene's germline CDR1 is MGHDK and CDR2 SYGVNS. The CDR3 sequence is CASARGSGITDTQYF. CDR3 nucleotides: TGTGCCAGCGCCCGTGGGAGCGGGATAACAGATACGCAGTATTTT. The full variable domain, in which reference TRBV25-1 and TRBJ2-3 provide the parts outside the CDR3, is EADIYQTPRYLVIGTGKKITLECSQTMGHDKMYWYQQDPGMELHLIHYSYGVNSTEKGDLSSESTVSRIRTEHFPLTLESARPSHTSQYLCASARGSGITDTQYFGPGTRLTVL.

The CDR3 protein is CASSTRPGQGGSNQPQHF. CDR3 coding DNA: TGTGCCAGTAGTACCCGCCCGGGACAGGGAGGCAGCAATCAGCCCCAGCATTTT. This sequence joins TRBV19 and TRBJ1-5; the match to TRBD1 covers 9 bases. Unmatched junction bases numbered 11, after V lost 4 bases and J lost 1 base. The CDR3 covers 18 residues. From germline, CDR1 is LNHDA and CDR2 SQIVND (reference sequence).

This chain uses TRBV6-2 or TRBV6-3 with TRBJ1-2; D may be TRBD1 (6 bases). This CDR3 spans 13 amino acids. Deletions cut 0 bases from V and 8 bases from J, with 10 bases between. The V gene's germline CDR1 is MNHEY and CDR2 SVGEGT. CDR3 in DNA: TGTGCCAGCAGTTACTCGCGCGGGGGCGGCTACACCTTC. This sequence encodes CASSYSRGGGYTF.

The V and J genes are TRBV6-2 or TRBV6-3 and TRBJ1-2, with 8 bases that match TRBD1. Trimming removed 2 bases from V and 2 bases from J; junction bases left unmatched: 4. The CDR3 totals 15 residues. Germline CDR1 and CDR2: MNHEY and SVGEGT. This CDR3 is CASSYADRENYGYTF. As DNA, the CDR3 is TGTGCCAGCAGTTACGCGGACAGGGAAAACTATGGCTACACCTTC.

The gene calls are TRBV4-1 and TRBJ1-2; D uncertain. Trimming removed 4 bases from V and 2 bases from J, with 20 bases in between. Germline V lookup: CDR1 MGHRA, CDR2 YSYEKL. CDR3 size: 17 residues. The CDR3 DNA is TGCGCCAGCAGCCGGGGTCTTAGAGGGCGAGGGAACTATGGCTACACCTTC. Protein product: CASSRGLRGRGNYGYTF.

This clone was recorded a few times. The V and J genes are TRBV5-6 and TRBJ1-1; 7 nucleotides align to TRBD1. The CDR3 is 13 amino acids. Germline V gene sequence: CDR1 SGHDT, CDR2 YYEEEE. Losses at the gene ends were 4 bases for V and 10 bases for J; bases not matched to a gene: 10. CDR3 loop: CASSPVGGAGAFF. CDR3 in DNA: TGTGCCAGCAGCCCTGTAGGGGGCGCAGGAGCTTTCTTT.

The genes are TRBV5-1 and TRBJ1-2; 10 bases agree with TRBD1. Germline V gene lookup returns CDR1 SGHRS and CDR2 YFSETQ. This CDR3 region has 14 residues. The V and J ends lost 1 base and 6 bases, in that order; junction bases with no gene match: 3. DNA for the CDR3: TGCGCCAGCAGCTTGCATGGGACAGGGGATGGCTACACCTTC. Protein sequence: CASSLHGTGDGYTF.

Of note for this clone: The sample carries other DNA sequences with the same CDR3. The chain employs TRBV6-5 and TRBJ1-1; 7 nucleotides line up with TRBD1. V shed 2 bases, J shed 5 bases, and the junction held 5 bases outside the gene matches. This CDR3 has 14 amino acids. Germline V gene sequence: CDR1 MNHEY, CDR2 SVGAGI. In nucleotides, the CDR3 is TGTGCCAGCAGTTACCGTACAGGGGAAACTGAAGCTTTCTTT. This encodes CASSYRTGETEAFF.